This TCR beta chain was identified during a study of Ad26.COV2.S vaccination and SARS-CoV-2 variants. Here immunoSEQ multiplex PCR was the method, and the copy in TCRdb shows in-frame clones only, minus some. Of 440,000 or so clones listed, roughly nine tenths are singletons. Sample treatment: around 19 received Ad26.COV2.S at low or high dose, single or two shots; about 5 received placebo; per-sample allocation not given. Specimen acquisition occurred on day 63 following the initial vaccine or placebo injection. The CDR3 totals 12 residues. Deletions cut 3 bases from V and 8 bases from J, with 10 bases between. Germline lookup yields CDR1 MGHRA and CDR2 YSYEKL.

The TCR sequence derives from a person aged 18-65 years who received the Ad26.COV2.S COVID-19 vaccine or a placebo. This specimen was peripheral blood, taken in a trial of Ad26.COV2.S vaccine versus placebo. The chain couples TRBV4-1 to TRBJ1-2; tentative D call: TRBD1 (5 bases). CDR3 protein: CASSQGGSGYTF. CDR3 sequence (DNA): TGCGCCAGCAGCCAGGGGGGTTCAGGCTACACCTTC.